This T cell receptor beta chain was found in a study of spatial heterogeneity in lung cancer (dated by TCRdb to about 2019). Regarding the research as a whole: The donors were some 70 patients from the lung TRACERx cohort who had early-stage, untreated non-small cell lung cancer. At surgery, over 200 tumor regions, 64 matched nontumor lung samples and some 54 PBMC samples were TCR-sequenced for both alpha and beta chains. Beta-chain transcripts were consistently detected in greater numbers than alpha-chain transcripts, which likely reflects a higher abundance of beta-chain transcripts. In non-small cell lung cancer, the study made a quantitative comparison of TCR alpha and beta repertoires among multiple tumor regions, matched nontumor lung and blood. Follow-up PBMC samples were sequenced whenever the samples were available, and the median time to follow-up was about 22 months after resection. In the raw uncorrected reads, each unique combination of TCR and UMI appeared more than ten times on average. Nonsynonymous mutation counts, determined by whole-exome sequencing of tumor tissue, were related to features of the TCR repertoire. Beyond this particular receptor, the publication reports: Additional single-cell paired TCR alpha and beta sequencing was considered necessary to confirm, at a functional level, the hypothesis that regional TCRs recognize regional mutations. Only 14 patients were included in comparisons of baseline and follow-up blood repertoires. Ubiquitous expanded tumor TCRs were found in blood more often at tumor resection than at routine follow-up.

At least ten counts were recorded for this clonotype. It lacks a known antigen. No base quality information exists; no much larger clone differs at one position. The library was made by 5' RACE. TCRdb records NextSeq 500 as the sequencer. To allow correction of PCR and sequencing errors, the TCR library protocol tagged every TCR cDNA molecule with a unique molecular identifier. Per the original workflow: Decombinator tools were used for TCR identification, UMI-based error correction and CDR3 extraction. Expanded TCRs were defined as those above a frequency of 2 per 1,000, corresponding to the top 1% of the tumor frequency distribution. Renyi diversity was computed with the R vegan package after each repertoire had been subsampled 100 times to 5,000 TCRs. To build CDR3 similarity networks, amino acid triplet string-kernel similarity was used, and CDR3s were connected when their pairwise similarity was above 0.82. The raw public reads went through TCRdb reprocessing: fastp at Q25, MiXCR clone calling, in-frame beta chains kept. Rows are unified per CDR3 protein, each entry keeping the most common DNA and genes. TCRdb, not the original authors, processed these V and J calls. For this sample the table gives roughly 120,000 distinct CDR3 sequences, of which roughly an eighth were detected only once. The ten largest clones capture around a sixth of the sample.

Explained via the paper, the time point label denotes: blood at routine non-recurrence follow-up after resection. For TCR sequencing, whole RNA was extracted from tumor and nontumor lung tissue, or from cryopreserved PBMC samples, and no cell sorting was done. A patient was chosen for TCR sequencing only when enough RNA was available from at least two tumor regions. This receptor was identified in a male donor with early-stage non-small cell lung cancer. The specimen comprised PBMCs, sampled at follow-up.

The CDR3 reads CSAPREMQETQYF. The DNA sequence reads TGCAGTGCGCCCAGGGAAATGCAAGAGACCCAGTACTTC. The chain is made from TRBV20-1 and TRBJ2-5, with a tentative D gene TRBD1 over 5 matching bases. The CDR3, cysteine through phenylalanine, is 13 amino acids long. Only the CDR3 DNA is retained, 39 bases long and in frame from the first base. The CDR1 and CDR2 encoded by the germline V gene (reference sequence) are DFQATT and SNEGSKA. V gives up 6 bases and J gives up 2 bases, and the segment between their germline ends measures 13 bases.